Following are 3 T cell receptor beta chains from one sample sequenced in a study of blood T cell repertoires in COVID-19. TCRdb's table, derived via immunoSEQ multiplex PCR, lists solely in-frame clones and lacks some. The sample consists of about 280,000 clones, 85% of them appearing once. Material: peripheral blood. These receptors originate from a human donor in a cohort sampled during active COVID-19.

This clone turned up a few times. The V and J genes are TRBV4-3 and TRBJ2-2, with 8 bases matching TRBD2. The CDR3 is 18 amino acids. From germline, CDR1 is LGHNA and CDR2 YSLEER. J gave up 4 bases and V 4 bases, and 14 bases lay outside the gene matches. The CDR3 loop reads CASSRFLSGTRATGELFF. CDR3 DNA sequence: TGCGCCAGCAGCCGATTCCTTTCCGGGACTAGGGCCACCGGGGAGCTGTTTTTT.

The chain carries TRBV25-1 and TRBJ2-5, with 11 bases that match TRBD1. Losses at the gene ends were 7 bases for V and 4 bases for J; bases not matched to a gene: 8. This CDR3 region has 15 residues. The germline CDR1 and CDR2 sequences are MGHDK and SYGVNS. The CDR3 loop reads CASTRPGTGGETQYF. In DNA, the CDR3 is TGTGCCAGCACCCGTCCCGGGACAGGGGGAGAGACCCAGTACTTC.

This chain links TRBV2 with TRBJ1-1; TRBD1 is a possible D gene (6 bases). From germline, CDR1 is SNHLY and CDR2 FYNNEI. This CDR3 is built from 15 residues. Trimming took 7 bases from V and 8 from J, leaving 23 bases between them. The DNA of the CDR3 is TGTGCCAGCAAGGGGGGGGTTGTCCTTGGGGCCGAAGCTTTCTTT. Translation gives CASKGGVVLGAEAFF.